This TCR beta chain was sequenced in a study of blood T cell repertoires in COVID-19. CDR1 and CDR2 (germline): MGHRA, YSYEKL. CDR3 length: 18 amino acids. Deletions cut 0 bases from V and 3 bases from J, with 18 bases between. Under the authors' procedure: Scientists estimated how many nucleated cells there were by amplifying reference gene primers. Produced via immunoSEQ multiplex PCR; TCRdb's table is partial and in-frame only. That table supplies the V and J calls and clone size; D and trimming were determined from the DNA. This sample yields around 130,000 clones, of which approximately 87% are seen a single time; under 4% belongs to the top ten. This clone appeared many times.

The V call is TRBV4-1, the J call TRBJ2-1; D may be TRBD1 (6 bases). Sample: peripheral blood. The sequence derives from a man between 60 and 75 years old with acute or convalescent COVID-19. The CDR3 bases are TGCGCCAGCAGCCAAGAAGAGGTGTCAGGGGCGCGCTACAATGAGCAGTTCTTC. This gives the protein CASSQEEVSGARYNEQFF.